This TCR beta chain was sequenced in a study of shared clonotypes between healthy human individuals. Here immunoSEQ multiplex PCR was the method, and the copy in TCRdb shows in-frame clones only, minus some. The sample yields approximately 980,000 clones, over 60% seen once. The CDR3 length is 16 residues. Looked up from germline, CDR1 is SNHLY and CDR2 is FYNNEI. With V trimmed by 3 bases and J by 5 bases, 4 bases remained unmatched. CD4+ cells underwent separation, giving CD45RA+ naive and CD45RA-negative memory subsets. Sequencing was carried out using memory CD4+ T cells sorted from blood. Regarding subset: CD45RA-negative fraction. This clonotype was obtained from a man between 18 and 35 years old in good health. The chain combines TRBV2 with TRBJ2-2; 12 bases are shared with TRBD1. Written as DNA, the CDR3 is TGTGCCAGCAGTGAGCCGGGACAGGGGGCTACCGGGGAGCTGTTTTTT. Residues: CASSEPGQGATGELFF.